The 2 T cell receptor beta chains given below trace back to one sample, sequenced in a study of technical replicates of blood from a few donors. Sequencing was performed with immunoSEQ multiplex PCR; in TCRdb, only in-frame clones are kept and a portion is missing. This table holds approximately 79,000 clones, approximately 97% found once. Input material: T cells isolated from PBMCs. The receptors originated from a human donor in good health.

The CDR3 reads CASSLTSRTEAFF. CDR3 nucleotides: TGTGCCAGCAGCTTAACCTCTCGCACTGAAGCTTTCTTT. The rearrangement links TRBV7-3 to TRBJ1-1; D uncertain. CDR3 length equals 13 residues. Germline lookup yields CDR1 SGHTA and CDR2 FQGTGA. Between the trimmed V and J ends, which lost 0 bases and 4 bases, there was a span of 6 bases.

V and J are TRBV7-2 and TRBJ2-1; D gene unclear. Germline CDR1 and CDR2: SGHTA and FQGNSA. This CDR3 has 14 amino acids. Trimming took off 6 bases at V and 5 bases at J, with 14 bases between the two ends. In nucleotides, the CDR3 is TGTGCCAGCAGGTCTTTCGCGGAAGACAATGAGCAGTTCTTC. Protein: CASRSFAEDNEQFF.